A selection of T cell receptor beta chains follows, all from one sample in a study of early stage breast cancer tumors. Clones were read by immunoSEQ multiplex PCR, and TCRdb kept only the in-frame ones, dropping some. The data show some 35,000 clones, with around 68% seen just once and 6.5% to 8% held by the top ten. The specimen sequenced was blood. These receptors were collected from a person aged 60 to 70 with breast cancer. Both conserved end residues are part of each CDR3. D genes are given only for firm matches. Clone size is stated in some rows and not others, as once, few, many or a class when expanded.

d_gene: NA; v_gene: TRBV5-1; j_gene: TRBJ2-2; abundance: NA; CDR3aa: CASSSPLSEKIVGELFF; CDR3nt: TGCGCCAGCAGCTCGCCTTTATCAGAAAAAATCGTCGGGGAGCTGTTTTTT
d_gene: TRBD1; v_gene: TRBV11-2; j_gene: TRBJ1-6; abundance: few; CDR3aa: CASSFWQGAYSPLHF; CDR3nt: TGTGCCAGCAGCTTTTGGCAGGGGGCGTATTCACCCCTCCACTTT
d_gene: TRBD1; v_gene: TRBV2; j_gene: TRBJ2-7; abundance: NA; CDR3aa: CARGTGSYEQYF; CDR3nt: TGTGCCAGAGGGACAGGCTCCTACGAGCAGTACTTC
d_gene: TRBD1; v_gene: TRBV10-3; j_gene: TRBJ2-2; abundance: few; CDR3aa: CAISPGQGPTGELFF; CDR3nt: TGTGCCATCAGTCCGGGACAGGGGCCGACCGGGGAGCTGTTTTTT
d_gene: NA; v_gene: TRBV2; j_gene: TRBJ2-5; abundance: NA; CDR3aa: CASSFLGGPQETQYF; CDR3nt: TGTGCCAGCAGTTTTCTGGGGGGCCCTCAAGAGACCCAGTACTTC
d_gene: NA; v_gene: TRBV19; j_gene: TRBJ2-2; abundance: NA; CDR3aa: CASSRDTYTGELFF; CDR3nt: TGTGCCAGTAGCCGGGACACCTACACCGGGGAGCTGTTTTTT
d_gene: TRBD2; v_gene: TRBV5-6; j_gene: TRBJ2-1; abundance: once; CDR3aa: CASSLMRGAINEQFF; CDR3nt: TGTGCCAGCAGCTTGATGCGGGGGGCGATCAATGAGCAGTTCTTC
d_gene: NA; v_gene: TRBV20-1; j_gene: TRBJ2-1; abundance: NA; CDR3aa: CSASGPQQFF; CDR3nt: TGCAGTGCAAGCGGGCCGCAGCAGTTCTTC
d_gene: NA; v_gene: TRBV29-1; j_gene: TRBJ2-7; abundance: NA; CDR3aa: CSARVLGNSYEQYF; CDR3nt: TGCAGCGCCAGGGTACTGGGAAACTCCTACGAGCAGTACTTC
d_gene: TRBD2; v_gene: TRBV9; j_gene: TRBJ2-1; abundance: NA; CDR3aa: CASSPRAGGRRRNEQFF; CDR3nt: TGTGCCAGCAGCCCAAGAGCGGGGGGAAGGAGACGCAATGAGCAGTTCTTC
d_gene: TRBD1; v_gene: TRBV18; j_gene: TRBJ1-1; abundance: NA; CDR3aa: CASSFGQGGSGNTEAFF; CDR3nt: TGTGCCAGCTCATTCGGACAGGGAGGGTCGGGGAACACTGAAGCTTTCTTT
d_gene: TRBD2; v_gene: TRBV11-3; j_gene: TRBJ2-1; abundance: NA; CDR3aa: CASSTTSGGWNEQFF; CDR3nt: TGTGCCAGCAGCACCACTAGCGGGGGCTGGAATGAGCAGTTCTTC
d_gene: NA; v_gene: TRBV10-3; j_gene: TRBJ1-3; abundance: NA; CDR3aa: CAISPDLNSGNTIYF; CDR3nt: TGTGCCATCAGCCCCGACCTGAACTCTGGAAACACCATATATTTT
d_gene: TRBD1; v_gene: TRBV9; j_gene: TRBJ2-7; abundance: NA; CDR3aa: CASSPTGGQGAHEQYF; CDR3nt: TGTGCCAGCAGCCCCACCGGAGGACAGGGGGCCCACGAGCAGTACTTC
d_gene: TRBD1; v_gene: TRBV7-8; j_gene: TRBJ2-7; abundance: NA; CDR3aa: CASSPDRGRGYEQYF; CDR3nt: TGTGCCAGCAGCCCGGACAGGGGAAGAGGTTACGAGCAGTACTTC
d_gene: TRBD1; v_gene: TRBV7-8; j_gene: TRBJ1-5; abundance: NA; CDR3aa: CASSSLFRTGGGRQPQHF; CDR3nt: TGTGCCAGCAGCTCACTATTTCGGACAGGGGGTGGCCGTCAGCCCCAGCATTTT
d_gene: NA; v_gene: TRBV7-9; j_gene: TRBJ2-7; abundance: NA; CDR3aa: CASSPPGASYEQYF; CDR3nt: TGTGCCAGCAGCCCACCGGGAGCTTCCTACGAGCAGTACTTC
d_gene: TRBD1; v_gene: TRBV28; j_gene: TRBJ1-5; abundance: NA; CDR3aa: CASSSQQGGGQPQHF; CDR3nt: TGTGCCAGCAGTTCCCAACAGGGGGGAGGGCAGCCCCAGCATTTT